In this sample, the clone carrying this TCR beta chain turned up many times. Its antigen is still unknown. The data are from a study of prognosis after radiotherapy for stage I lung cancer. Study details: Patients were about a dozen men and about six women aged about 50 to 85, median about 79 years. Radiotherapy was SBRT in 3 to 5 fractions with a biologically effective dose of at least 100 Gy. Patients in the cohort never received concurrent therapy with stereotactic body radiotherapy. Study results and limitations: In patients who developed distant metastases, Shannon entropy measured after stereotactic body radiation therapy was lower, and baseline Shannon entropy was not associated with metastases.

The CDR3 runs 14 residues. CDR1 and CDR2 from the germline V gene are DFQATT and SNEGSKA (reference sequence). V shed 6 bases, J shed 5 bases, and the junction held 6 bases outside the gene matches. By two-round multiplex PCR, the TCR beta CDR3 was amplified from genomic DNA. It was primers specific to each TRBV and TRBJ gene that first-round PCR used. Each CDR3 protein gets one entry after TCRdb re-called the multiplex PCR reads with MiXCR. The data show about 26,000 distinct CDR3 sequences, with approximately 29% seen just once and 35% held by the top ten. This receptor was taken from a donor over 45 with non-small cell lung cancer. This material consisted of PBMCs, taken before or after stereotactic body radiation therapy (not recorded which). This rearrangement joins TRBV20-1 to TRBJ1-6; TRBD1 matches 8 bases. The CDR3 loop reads CSAVRQGNNSPLHF. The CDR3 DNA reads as TGCAGTGCGGTCCGACAGGGGAATAATTCACCCCTCCACTTT.